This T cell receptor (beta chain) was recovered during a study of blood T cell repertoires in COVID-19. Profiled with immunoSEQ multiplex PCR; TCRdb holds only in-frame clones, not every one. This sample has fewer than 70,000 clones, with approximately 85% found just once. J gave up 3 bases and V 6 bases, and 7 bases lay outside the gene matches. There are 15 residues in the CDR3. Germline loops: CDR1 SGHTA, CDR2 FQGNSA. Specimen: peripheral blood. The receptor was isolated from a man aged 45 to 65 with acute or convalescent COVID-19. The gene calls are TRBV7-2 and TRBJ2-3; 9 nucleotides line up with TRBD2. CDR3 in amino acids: CASSLSAGGTDTQYF. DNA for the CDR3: TGTGCCAGCAGTCTTTCAGCGGGGGGAACAGATACGCAGTATTTT. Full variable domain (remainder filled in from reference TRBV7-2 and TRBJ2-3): GAGVSQSPSNKVTEKGKDVELRCDPISGHTALYWYRQSLGQGLEFLIYFQGNSAPDKSGLPSDRFSAERTGGSVSTLTIQRTQQEDSAVYLCASSLSAGGTDTQYFGPGTRLTVL.